This T cell receptor beta chain appears in the sequencing data of a study of blood T cell repertoires in COVID-19. Study details: There were acute and convalescent COVID-19 samples, and they came from the United States, Italy and Spain. The analysed material was cDNA or gDNA that came from T cells, B-cell-depleted T cells, or PBMCs.

The CDR3 has 16 residues. CDR1 is DFQATT and CDR2 is SNEGSKA in the germline V gene (reference sequence). After removal of 3 bases from V and 2 bases from J, the junction contained 10 bases not matched to a gene. Clones were read by immunoSEQ multiplex PCR, and TCRdb kept only the in-frame ones, dropping some. This table holds over 130,000 clones, approximately 88% found once. V usage is TRBV20-1 and J usage is TRBJ2-1, with 7 bases matching TRBD2. Sequencing was done on a sample of peripheral blood. This clonotype was obtained from a man aged 55 to 70 with active or convalescent COVID-19. CDR3 in amino acids: CSASLGGGLTYNEQFF. The CDR3 DNA follows: TGCAGTGCTAGTCTGGGGGGAGGGCTGACCTACAATGAGCAGTTCTTC.